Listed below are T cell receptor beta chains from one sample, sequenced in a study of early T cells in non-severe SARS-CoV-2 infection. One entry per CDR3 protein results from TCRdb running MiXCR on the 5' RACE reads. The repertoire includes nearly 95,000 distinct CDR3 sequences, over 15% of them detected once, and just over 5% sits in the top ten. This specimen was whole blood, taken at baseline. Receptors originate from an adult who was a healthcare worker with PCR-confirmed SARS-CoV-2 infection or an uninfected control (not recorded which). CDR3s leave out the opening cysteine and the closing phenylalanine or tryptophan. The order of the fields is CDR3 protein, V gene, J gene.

cdr3_aa: SARDPASGVLDTQY
v_call: TRBV20-1
j_call: TRBJ2-3

cdr3_aa: SVHGPLGSYNEQF
v_call: TRBV29-1
j_call: TRBJ2-1

cdr3_aa: ASSDMARSTPYEQY
v_call: TRBV6-1
j_call: TRBJ2-7

cdr3_aa: ASSPGPGETQY
v_call: TRBV5-1
j_call: TRBJ2-5

cdr3_aa: SARDLWGTDTQY
v_call: TRBV20-1
j_call: TRBJ2-3

cdr3_aa: ASSESGVGGTGELF
v_call: TRBV25-1
j_call: TRBJ2-2

cdr3_aa: ASSLRTSGGTQY
v_call: TRBV3-1
j_call: TRBJ2-5

cdr3_aa: ASSLLGTDTQY
v_call: TRBV5-4
j_call: TRBJ2-3

cdr3_aa: ASRRETTYNEQF
v_call: TRBV6-1
j_call: TRBJ2-1

cdr3_aa: ASSLPASGMDEQF
v_call: TRBV11-1
j_call: TRBJ2-1

cdr3_aa: ASSLETQRWEQY
v_call: TRBV12-3/TRBV12-4
j_call: TRBJ2-7

cdr3_aa: ASSLMGPLNTEAF
v_call: TRBV7-8
j_call: TRBJ1-1

cdr3_aa: ASSLSPGVTDTQY
v_call: TRBV28
j_call: TRBJ2-3

cdr3_aa: ASSPQGETQY
v_call: TRBV7-9
j_call: TRBJ2-5

cdr3_aa: ASKSYVNEKLF
v_call: TRBV12-3/TRBV12-4
j_call: TRBJ1-4

cdr3_aa: ASSTGIPPTYEQY
v_call: TRBV12-3/TRBV12-4
j_call: TRBJ2-7

cdr3_aa: ASSLEPEAPYGYT
v_call: TRBV5-1
j_call: TRBJ1-2

cdr3_aa: ASSQVDGQETQY
v_call: TRBV4-1
j_call: TRBJ2-5

cdr3_aa: ASSLGTGRGSGGETQY
v_call: TRBV7-8
j_call: TRBJ2-5